This T cell receptor beta chain was retrieved from a study of T-cell reconstitution after alpha-beta-depleted transplantation in children. Construction of the TCRbeta library involved unique molecular identifiers. TCRdb re-called the PCR reads through MiXCR, storing one row per CDR3 protein. The sample records roughly 350,000 distinct CDR3 sequences, about 17% being singletons. Deletions cut 5 bases from V and 8 bases from J, with 5 bases between. Germline V gene sequence: CDR1 MGHRA, CDR2 YSYEKL. There are 10 residues in the CDR3. This clonotype was detected only a few times. The antigen is undetermined. Study-level findings and limits: One year post-transplant, T-cell counts and diversity were largely derived from T cells produced anew. Several hundred rapidly expanded clones from non-depleted graft cells reportedly supplied alpha-beta T cells about two months post-transplant.

This clonotype originated in a male patient aged 2 to 9 who had a stem cell transplant for acute lymphoblastic leukemia, so the T cells may come from the graft donor. The gene calls are TRBV4-1 and TRBJ2-3; no definite D call. The starting material was PBMCs, mostly from graft donor cells, obtained 360 days after TCRalphabeta/CD19-depleted stem cell transplant. The CDR3 loop is CASSDGTQYF. The DNA of the CDR3 is TGCGCCAGCAGCGACGGTACGCAGTATTTT.